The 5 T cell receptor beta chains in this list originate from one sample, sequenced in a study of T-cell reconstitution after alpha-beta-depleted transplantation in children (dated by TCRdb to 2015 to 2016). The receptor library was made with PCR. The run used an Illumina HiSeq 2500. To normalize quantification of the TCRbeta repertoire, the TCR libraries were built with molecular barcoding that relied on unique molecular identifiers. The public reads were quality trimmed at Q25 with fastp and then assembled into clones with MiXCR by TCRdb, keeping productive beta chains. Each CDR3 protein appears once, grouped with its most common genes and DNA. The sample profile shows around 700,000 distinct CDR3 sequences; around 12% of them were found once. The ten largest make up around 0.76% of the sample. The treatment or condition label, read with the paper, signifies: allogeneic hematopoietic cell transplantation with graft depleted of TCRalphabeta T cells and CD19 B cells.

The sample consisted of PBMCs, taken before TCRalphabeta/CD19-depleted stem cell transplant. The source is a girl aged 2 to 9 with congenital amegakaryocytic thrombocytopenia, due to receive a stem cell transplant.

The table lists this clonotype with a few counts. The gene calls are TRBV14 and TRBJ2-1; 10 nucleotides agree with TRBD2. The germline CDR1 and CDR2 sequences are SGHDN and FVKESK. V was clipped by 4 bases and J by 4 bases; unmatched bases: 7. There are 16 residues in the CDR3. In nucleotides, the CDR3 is TGTGCCAGCAGCCGCGTAGCGGGAGGTGTTTACAATGAGCAGTTCTTC. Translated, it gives CASSRVAGGVYNEQFF.

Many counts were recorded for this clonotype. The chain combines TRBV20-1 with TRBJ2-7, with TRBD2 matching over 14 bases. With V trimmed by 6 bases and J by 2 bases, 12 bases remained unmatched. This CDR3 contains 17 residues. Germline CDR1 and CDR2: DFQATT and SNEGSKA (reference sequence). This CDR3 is CSARLAGGPPSPYEQYF. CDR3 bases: TGCAGTGCAAGACTAGCGGGAGGGCCCCCCAGTCCCTACGAGCAGTACTTC.

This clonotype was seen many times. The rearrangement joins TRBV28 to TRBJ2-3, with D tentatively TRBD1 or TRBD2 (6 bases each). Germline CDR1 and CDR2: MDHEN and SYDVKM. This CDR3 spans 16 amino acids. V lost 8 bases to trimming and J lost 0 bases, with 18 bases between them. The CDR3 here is CASPPGASASTDTQYF. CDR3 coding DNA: TGTGCCAGCCCCCCGGGGGCTAGCGCAAGCACAGATACGCAGTATTTT. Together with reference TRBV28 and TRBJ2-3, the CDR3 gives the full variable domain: DVKVTQSSRYLVKRTGEKVFLECVQDMDHENMFWYRQDPGLGLRLIYFSYDVKMKEKGDIPEGYSVSREKKERFSLILESASTNQTSMYLCASPPGASASTDTQYFGPGTRLTVL.

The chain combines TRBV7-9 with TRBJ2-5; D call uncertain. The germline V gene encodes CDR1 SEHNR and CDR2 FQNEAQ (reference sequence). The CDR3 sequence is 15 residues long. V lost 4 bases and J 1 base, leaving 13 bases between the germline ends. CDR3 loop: CASSYLTEIQETQYF. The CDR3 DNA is TGTGCCAGCAGCTATTTAACAGAGATCCAAGAGACCCAGTACTTC.

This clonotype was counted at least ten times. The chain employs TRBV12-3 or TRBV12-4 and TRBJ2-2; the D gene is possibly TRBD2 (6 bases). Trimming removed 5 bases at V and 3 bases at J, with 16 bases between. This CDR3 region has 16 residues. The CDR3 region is CASSPTAGRYTGELFF. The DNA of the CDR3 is TGTGCCAGCAGTCCGACTGCCGGGAGATACACCGGGGAGCTGTTTTTT.